Shown below are 23 T cell receptor beta chains from a single sample sequenced in a study of blood T cell repertoires in COVID-19. Here immunoSEQ multiplex PCR was the method, and the copy in TCRdb shows in-frame clones only, minus some. This table holds 95,000 to 150,000 clones, roughly four fifths found once. Sequencing was performed on peripheral blood. These receptors originate from a human donor in a cohort sampled during active COVID-19.

V usage is TRBV10-2 and J usage is TRBJ2-7; D gene ambiguous. The CDR3 extends over 16 amino acids. V lost 0 bases to trimming and J lost 0 bases, with 12 bases between them. Per germline, CDR1 WSHSY and CDR2 SAAADI. The CDR3 sequence: CASSESIARSSYEQYF. The CDR3, as DNA: TGCGCCAGCAGTGAGTCGATTGCGCGGAGCTCCTACGAGCAGTACTTC.

The V gene is TRBV19, the J gene TRBJ1-5; 10 nucleotides align to TRBD1. CDR1 LNHDA and CDR2 SQIVND come from the germline V gene (reference sequence). After removal of 7 bases from V and 6 bases from J, the junction contained 9 bases not matched to a gene. CDR3 length equals 15 residues. The CDR3 region has the DNA TGTGCCAGTAAGGGTGGACAGGGGGGAGGTCAGCCCCAGCATTTT. Protein sequence: CASKGGQGGGQPQHF. The full variable domain, rest sourced from reference TRBV19 and TRBJ1-5, is DGGITQSPKYLFRKEGQNVTLSCEQNLNHDAMYWYRQDPGQGLRLIYYSQIVNDFQKGDIAEGYSVSREKKESFPLTVTSAQKNPTAFYLCASKGGQGGGQPQHFGDGTRLSIL.

This rearrangement joins TRBV6-2 or TRBV6-3 to TRBJ2-7; D remains unclear. This CDR3 has 14 amino acids. V lost 0 bases, J lost 3 bases, and 9 bases lay in between. The V gene's germline CDR1 is MNHEY and CDR2 SVGEGT. DNA of the CDR3: TGTGCCAGCAGTTACTCTGGCGGAAACTACGAGCAGTACTTC. This gives the protein CASSYSGGNYEQYF.

There are a few counts of this clone. This rearrangement joins TRBV5-4 to TRBJ1-6, with TRBD1 matching over 7 bases. Germline V lookup: CDR1 SGHNT, CDR2 YYREEE (reference sequence). CDR3 size: 14 residues. The ends lost 5 bases at V and 7 bases at J; junction bases unmatched: 6. The CDR3 coding sequence is TGTGCCAGCAGTCCTAGACAGGGAAATTCACCCCTCCACTTT. Translation gives CASSPRQGNSPLHF.

CDR3 in DNA: TGTGCCTGGAGTCCTCAGGGCAGGGCCAGCTCTGGGGCCAACGTCCTGACTTTC. Encoded protein: CAWSPQGRASSGANVLTF. The rearrangement joins TRBV30 to TRBJ2-6; D perhaps matches TRBD1 (5 bases). From germline, CDR1 is GTSNPN and CDR2 SVGIG (reference sequence). Trimming left V 2 bases short and J 0 bases short, with 17 bases between. The CDR3 has 18 amino acids.

This clone was observed a handful of times. The chain recombines TRBV28 with TRBJ2-7; 10 nucleotides match TRBD2. Unmatched junction bases numbered 2, after V lost 2 bases and J lost 4 bases. Germline V gene lookup returns CDR1 MDHEN and CDR2 SYDVKM. CDR3 length equals 14 residues. This chain's CDR3 is CASSLKLAGYEQYF. The CDR3 DNA sequence: TGTGCCAGCAGTTTAAAACTAGCGGGATACGAGCAGTACTTC.

The V and J genes are TRBV5-7 and TRBJ2-1; 10 bases match TRBD2. TRBV5-7 is given ORF status, its function remaining uncertain. V was pared by 4 bases and J by 3 bases, with 7 bases of the junction left unmatched. The CDR3 runs 16 residues. The CDR3 loop reads CASSRLAGVLYNEQFF. As DNA, the CDR3 is TGTGCCAGCAGCCGTCTAGCGGGGGTCCTCTACAATGAGCAGTTCTTC.

This chain links TRBV30 with TRBJ2-7, with D possibly being TRBD2 (7 bases). The germline V and J ends were trimmed by 2 bases and 0 bases, with 14 bases remaining between them. CDR1 and CDR2 (germline): GTSNPN, SVGIG (reference sequence). The CDR3 sequence is 15 residues long. The CDR3: CAWSRRGGPSYEQYF. The CDR3 DNA is TGTGCCTGGAGTAGGAGGGGGGGCCCCTCCTACGAGCAGTACTTC.

V and J are TRBV5-1 and TRBJ2-7; 12 bases fit TRBD2. Germline CDR1 and CDR2: SGHRS and YFSETQ. There are 15 residues in the CDR3. J gave up 6 bases and V 4 bases, and 8 bases lay outside the gene matches. The CDR3 DNA reads TGCGCCAGCAGCGCTTCTAGCGGGAGGGCTGGCGAGCAGTACTTC. Its translation is CASSASSGRAGEQYF.

The chain links TRBV5-1 to TRBJ1-1; 7 nucleotides line up with TRBD1. CDR1 SGHRS and CDR2 YFSETQ come from the germline V gene. The V and J ends lost 5 bases and 11 bases, in that order; junction bases with no gene match: 12. The CDR3 is 13 residues long. This CDR3 reads CASRQGPSKVAFF. CDR3 nucleotide sequence: TGCGCCAGCAGACAGGGGCCCTCCAAGGTGGCTTTCTTT.

The chain has TRBV7-9 and TRBJ1-3; D perhaps matches TRBD1 (6 bases). Germline lookup yields CDR1 SEHNR and CDR2 FQNEAQ (reference sequence). V lost 5 bases and J lost 4, with 15 bases in between. This CDR3 region has 15 residues. CDR3 sequence: CASSNLSGHGNTIYF. Written as DNA, the CDR3 is TGTGCCAGCAGCAACCTTTCGGGACACGGAAACACCATATATTTT.

The chain employs TRBV6-6 and TRBJ2-7, with 7 positions matching TRBD2. Germline V CDR1 and CDR2: MNHNY, SVGAGI (reference sequence). Unmatched junction bases numbered 6, after V lost 5 bases and J lost 2 bases. CDR3 length equals 14 residues. The CDR3: CASSQPGRAYEQYF. The CDR3, as DNA: TGTGCCAGCAGTCAGCCAGGGAGGGCCTACGAGCAGTACTTC.

V gene TRBV6-5 combines with J gene TRBJ2-7, with 10 positions matching TRBD2. Germline V gene sequence: CDR1 MNHEY, CDR2 SVGAGI. V lost 7 bases to trimming and J lost 5 bases; unmatched junction nucleotides: 11. CDR3 length equals 15 residues. This chain's CDR3 is CASKPSGGTIHEQYF. The DNA for the CDR3 is TGTGCCAGCAAGCCTAGCGGGGGAACTATCCACGAGCAGTACTTC.

The chain combines TRBV20-1 with TRBJ1-5; TRBD1 matches 7 bases. Germline trimming cut 3 bases from V and 6 bases from J; bases unmatched to any gene: 11. The CDR3 consists of 15 residues. Looked up from germline, CDR1 is DFQATT and CDR2 is SNEGSKA (reference sequence). The CDR3 DNA reads as TGCAGTGCTAGTCTACAGGGGCGGGAAGGTCAGCCCCAGCATTTT. Translated, it gives CSASLQGREGQPQHF.

CDR3 amino acids: CASSQEDRTYEQYF. CDR3 bases: TGCGCCAGCAGCCAAGAGGACAGGACCTACGAGCAGTACTTC. The chain has TRBV4-1 and TRBJ2-7; 7 nucleotides match TRBD1. Germline CDR1 is MGHRA and CDR2 is YSYEKL. This CDR3 spans 14 amino acids. The trim removed 0 bases at V and 2 bases at J, leaving 1 base unmatched.

This clone has more than one count but fewer than ten. This chain links TRBV2 with TRBJ1-4; TRBD1 is a possible D gene (5 bases). The germline gives CDR1 SNHLY, CDR2 FYNNEI. The CDR3 length is 15 residues. V shed 5 bases and J shed 8 bases, with 18 bases lying between them. The CDR3 here is CASSPQGAGEEKLFF. DNA for the CDR3: TGTGCCAGCAGTCCTCAAGGGGCAGGAGAGGAAAAACTGTTTTTT.

This clone was counted a single time. The chain recombines TRBV6-5 with TRBJ2-7, with 8 bases fitting TRBD1. Germline loops: CDR1 MNHEY, CDR2 SVGAGI. The ends lost 4 bases at V and 3 bases at J; junction bases unmatched: 11. The CDR3 is 16 amino acids. CDR3 DNA sequence: TGTGCCAGCAGTTCCTCAGACAGGGGACTTCTCTACGAGCAGTACTTC. Translating gives CASSSSDRGLLYEQYF.

The V gene is TRBV6-6, the J gene TRBJ2-5; TRBD2 matches 8 bases. With V trimmed by 7 bases and J by 1 base, 8 bases remained unmatched. The V gene's germline CDR1 is MNHNY and CDR2 SVGAGI (reference sequence). This CDR3 contains 15 residues. The CDR3 reads CASTFSGEIQETQYF. As DNA, the CDR3 is TGTGCCAGCACCTTTAGCGGGGAGATCCAAGAGACCCAGTACTTC.

This sequence joins TRBV5-4 and TRBJ1-2; D remains ambiguous. Trimming removed 4 bases at V and 5 bases at J, with 9 bases between. CDR1 is SGHNT, CDR2 YYREEE, per germline (reference sequence). CDR3 length: 12 residues. The CDR3 reads CASSTDLYGYTF. The CDR3 DNA follows: TGTGCCAGCAGCACGGACTTGTATGGCTACACCTTC.

The gene calls are TRBV11-2 and TRBJ2-7, with D uncertain. Germline V gives CDR1 SGHAT, CDR2 FQNNGV. The CDR3 sequence is 12 residues long. The V end was cut by 0 bases, the J end by 5 bases, with 5 bases between. Here the CDR3 reads CASSLEQNEQYF. The CDR3 DNA reads as TGTGCCAGCAGCTTAGAGCAGAACGAGCAGTACTTC.

This clone occurred a few times. V is TRBV29-1 and J is TRBJ1-1; 7 positions match TRBD1. The CDR3 runs to 13 residues. The V segment lost 4 bases and the J segment 5 bases; nucleotides outside the gene matches: 7. CDR1 SQVTM and CDR2 ANQGSEA come from the germline V gene. The CDR3 protein is CSVGNAQGTEAFF. For the CDR3, the DNA is TGCAGCGTTGGGAACGCACAGGGGACTGAAGCTTTCTTT.

The chain recombines TRBV21-1 with TRBJ2-5; the table names TRBD1, a call not compared with the DNA. TRBV21-1 is a pseudogene segment. The CDR3 is 16 residues long. The DNA for the CDR3 is TGTGCCAGCAGCAAAGACGTCAGGGCCATCCAAGAGACCCAGTACTTC. Translation gives CASSKDVRAIQETQYF.

This clone was seen only a few times. The V call is TRBV28, the J call TRBJ2-7; 12 nucleotides line up with TRBD2. J gave up 6 bases and V 11 bases, and 8 bases lay outside the gene matches. The CDR3 length is 13 residues. CDR1 is MDHEN and CDR2 is SYDVKM in the germline V gene. The CDR3 protein is CAHRLAGASEQYF. CDR3 bases: TGTGCCCATCGACTAGCGGGAGCCTCCGAGCAGTACTTC.